This note documents a single T cell receptor (beta chain) sequence. This clone has just a few counts. The antigen it binds to is not known. Base qualities are missing; no much larger clone stands one base away. These data are taken from a study of cytomegalovirus exposure and HLA in healthy donors (dated by TCRdb to about 2017). In the study overall: An earlier analysis of around 600 of the donors reported 250 to 350 Gb of sequence data and 100 million to 140 million unique TCR beta sequences from roughly 180 million T cells. An early release covering about 600 HLA-typed donors comprised 300 to 350 gigabases of sequencing data and approximately 85 million unique TCR sequences. Among the approximately 400 genotyped donors, under 90% belonged to the genetic ancestry cluster associated with self-reported Caucasian donors. The study aimed to test whether signatures of past pathogen exposure could be identified by cataloging public T cell receptors. Using immunosequencing, the study profiled T cell repertoires from 500 to 800 subjects and related those repertoires to cytomegalovirus serostatus. Along with the roughly 700-subject first cohort, a separate validation cohort of over a hundred different subjects was used. To predict cytomegalovirus infection status, the study combined high-throughput TCR immunosequencing, statistical association of individual TCRs with disease status, and machine learning. In a later analysis, previously published TCR beta repertoires from some 640 donors were re-analyzed and high-resolution HLA genotyping was added so that TCR occurrence patterns could be studied. Rather than drawing on any new phenotypic data, the later analysis identified candidate immune exposures from TCR beta sequences and the way those sequences occurred across donors. An earlier analysis of some 500 of the donors applied high-throughput TCR beta sequencing to assess whether each TCR beta V gene segment acted as functional or pseudogenic. Donor age, sex, ethnicity and CMV serostatus were compiled alongside the repertoire data. Genome-wide SNP genotypes for about 65% of the 666 donors were used in a later genetic analysis, which treated that subset as a discovery cohort. All discovery cohort repertoires had been generated using a single sequencing platform. Both class I and class II loci were covered by HLA typing, at four-digit resolution. Typing coverage varied by locus: about 620-640 donors for A, B, C, DRB1 and DQB1; 500 to 550 for DQA1; about 570 for DPA1; approximately 450 for DPB1. Because of strong linkage in the cohort, five DR-DQ haplotypes were treated as single units for association and clustering. Across about 370 genotyped donors of the cohort, an average of approximately 240,000 unique TCR beta nucleotide sequences per donor were sequenced, and roughly a sixth of those sequences were non-productive. The investigation overall reported the following: Compared with the 666-donor mean, donors in an Asian-associated ancestry cluster had fewer N-insertions in productive TCRs, according to a later genetic analysis. Most TCR sequences were seen in very few donors, while some public TCRs were found in many individuals. In a later analysis, HLA-associated TCR beta chains were found to be more clonally expanded and to have lower generation probabilities than equally common non-associated chains. In the study, around 150 TCR beta chains were listed as associated with cytomegalovirus. Three of the identified cytomegalovirus-associated TCR beta chains were confirmed in vitro to be specific for cytomegalovirus antigens. The only immune exposure information available for the cohort was CMV serostatus. Because HLA typing was unavailable for some donors at each locus, only the typed subset was used in association tests. The earlier analysis of some 560 of the donors excluded roughly 17 rarely observed V segments, including chromosome 9 orphons, because counts were too low. The authors suggested that the approach could potentially be generalized to other disease states and immunological phenotypes. This cohort had only TCR beta chains sequenced, and the lack of alpha or paired-chain data limited which features could be detected. Sequencing depth was assumed to be roughly uniform across donors in the presence/absence analyses, though that assumption may not hold. A later analysis found that TCR association rates varied across HLA loci, with DRB1 alleles showing the most associated TCRs and HLA-C alleles the fewest. When HLA alleles, especially DR and DQ, strongly co-occurred, TCR associations were difficult to assign to individual alleles. Broadly in line with IMGT annotations, most TCR beta V segments showed up in productive rearrangements about 87% or about 30% of the time in an earlier analysis of 587 of the donors. The classifier was reported to diagnose cytomegalovirus status with high specificity and sensitivity in both the original cohort and the validation cohort. In a later genetic analysis, a missense DCLRE1C variant was associated with V-gene and J-gene trimming of TCR beta chains, and the association was replicated in an independent cohort. According to a later analysis, parvovirus B19, influenza, CMV and Epstein-Barr virus appeared linked to several top co-occurrence clusters. According to a later analysis, most CMV-associated TCR beta chains appeared to be HLA-restricted, and the HLA associations seemed to be driven largely by CMV exposure. A further reported finding was that TCR beta sequences accurately predicted the HLA-A and HLA-B alleles for most subjects in the first cohort. A cluster of highly shared sequence variants was judged likely to be a technical artifact of the sequencing pipeline. Linkage disequilibrium might explain the correlated functional status among segregating V segments, but an unknown experimental factor could not be excluded. A later analysis associated 15,000 to 20,000 TCR beta sequences with specific HLA alleles at a false discovery rate of 0.05.

Library preparation employed the immunoSEQ multiplex PCR assay. For the multiplex PCR, a mixture combining 60 forward primers for TCR Vbeta segments and 13 reverse primers for TCR Jbeta segments was used. The CDR3 region of rearranged TCR beta genes was amplified from genomic DNA with a multiplex PCR assay. On the Illumina HiSeq System, the amplified TCR beta libraries were sequenced as 87-base-pair reads. The paper's processing steps were these. A later analysis counted some 74 million unique TCR beta chains across the 650 to 800 repertoires, and 9 million to 14 million of these chains were shared by at least two donors. A nearest-neighbor algorithm error-corrected the raw reads and collapsed the reads into unique sequences, merging closely related sequences to remove PCR and sequencing errors. CDR3 sequences were aligned to IMGT reference sequences to assign V, D and J gene segments. For a sequence to be retained, at least a six-nucleotide match to both a V gene segment and a J gene segment was required. A rearrangement counted as productive if the CDR3 had no stop codons and remained in frame with V and J, and every other rearrangement counted as non-productive. Following IMGT convention, CDR3 was defined as the stretch from the second conserved V-encoded cysteine to the conserved J-encoded phenylalanine. The earlier analysis of 450 to 750 of the donors excluded any sequence lacking an unambiguous match to a single V gene segment. An earlier analysis of approximately 590 of the donors classified V segments as functional when productive rearrangements were above 56.7% and as segregating when the standard deviation between donors was above 5%. A statistical classification framework was built to diagnose cytomegalovirus status from the catalog of TCR beta chain sequences. A later analysis assigned V and J genes by comparing TCR nucleotide sequences with IMGT/GENE-DB human TR gene sequences. A later analysis assigned CDR3 sequences and most-parsimonious VDJ recombination scenarios with the TCRdist pipeline. In a later analysis, every TCR beta chain was defined by the combination of its CDR3 amino acid sequence and its V-gene family, and reads without a unique V-gene family were dropped. In a later analysis, some 600 highly shared, low-generation-probability nucleotide sequences were removed to address suspected cross-contamination and a sequencing artifact. In a later analysis, a clonal expansion index was calculated for each public chain from normalized within-repertoire ranks of inferred template counts. In a later analysis, generation probabilities were computed with a VDJ recombination model fitted to out-of-frame rearrangements, and the resulting probabilities were checked against IGoR. A later analysis scored TCR-TCR, TCR-HLA and TCR-CMV co-occurrence with hypergeometric tests, applying a repertoire-size bias correction to TCR pairs. To estimate false discovery rates, a later analysis permuted the HLA or CMV assignments 20 times. In a later analysis, co-occurring TCRs were grouped using DBSCAN, with TCRdist sequence similarity added in when clustering inside HLA-allele-positive subsets. Co-occurrence clustering excluded repertoires with fewer than 30,000 or more than 120,000 public chains, plus five with anomalous nucleotide sharing. TCRdb limited this immuneACCESS table to in-frame rearrangements with V and J called. A share of clones is missing; checked studies link under half to unresolved V genes, and the rest is unexplained. The DNA gave D and trimming, while V, J and clone size come from that table. The sample table records around 150,000 clones; over 70% of these occur just once. The top ten constitute 7.4% of the sample.

The cohort was made up of roughly 670 healthy bone marrow donors. All cohort members were sampled while nominally healthy, although unrecorded immune exposures were likely present. The donor was CMV seropositive and was included in the group of 300 or so seropositive cohort members. Each donor provided a peripheral blood sample, and peripheral blood mononuclear cells were used for TCR beta sequencing. Genomic DNA was extracted from the blood cell samples with the Qiagen DNeasy Blood Extraction Kit. The material sequenced was PBMCs. This TCR was sampled from a male donor in good health and CMV-seropositive.

The CDR3 region has the sequence CASSLGFRGTEAFF. The DNA sequence reads TGTGCCAGCAGCTTGGGGTTTAGGGGGACAGAAGCTTTCTTT. This sequence uses TRBV7-6 and TRBJ1-1, with TRBD1 perhaps the D gene, on 6 matching bases. Relative to germline, V is 3 bases shorter and J is 8 bases shorter, with 16 bases between their ends. The CDR3, cysteine through phenylalanine, is 14 amino acids long. Just the 42-base CDR3 DNA is kept, in frame starting at base 1. Via the germline V gene, CDR1 is SGHVS and CDR2 FNYEAQ.